The source of this T cell receptor (beta chain) is a study of cytomegalovirus exposure and HLA in healthy donors. Clones were read by immunoSEQ multiplex PCR, and TCRdb kept only the in-frame ones, dropping some. The sample holds 120,000 or so clones, roughly nine tenths seen once. This clone was seen just once. Sample: PBMCs. This receptor was obtained from a woman aged 18-29 years in good health and CMV-seronegative.

Written as DNA, the CDR3 is TGTGCCAGCAGCTTGGCGGGGACAGGGGTTACTGAAGCTTTCTTT. It specifies CASSLAGTGVTEAFF. V usage is TRBV5-4 and J usage is TRBJ1-1; 10 nucleotides agree with TRBD1. Per the germline V gene, CDR1 is SGHNT and CDR2 is YYREEE (reference sequence). There are 15 residues in the CDR3. J lost 5 bases, V lost 0 bases, and 4 bases had no gene match.